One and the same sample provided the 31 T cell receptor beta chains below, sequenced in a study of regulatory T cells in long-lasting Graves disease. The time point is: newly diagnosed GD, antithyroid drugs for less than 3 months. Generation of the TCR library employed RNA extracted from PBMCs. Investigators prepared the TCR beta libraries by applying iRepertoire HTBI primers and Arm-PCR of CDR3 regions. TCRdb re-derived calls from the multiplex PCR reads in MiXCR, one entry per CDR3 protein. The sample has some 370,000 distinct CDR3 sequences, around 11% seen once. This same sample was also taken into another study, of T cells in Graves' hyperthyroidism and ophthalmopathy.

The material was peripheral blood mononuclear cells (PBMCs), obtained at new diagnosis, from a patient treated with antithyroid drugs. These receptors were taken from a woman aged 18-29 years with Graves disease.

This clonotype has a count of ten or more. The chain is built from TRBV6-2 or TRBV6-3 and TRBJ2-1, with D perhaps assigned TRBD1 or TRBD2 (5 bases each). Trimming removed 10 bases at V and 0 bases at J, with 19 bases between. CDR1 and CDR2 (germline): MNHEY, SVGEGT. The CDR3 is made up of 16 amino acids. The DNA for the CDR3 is TGTGCCACCACCCGGGACGGATTAAGCTCCTACAATGAGCAGTTCTTC. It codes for CATTRDGLSSYNEQFF.

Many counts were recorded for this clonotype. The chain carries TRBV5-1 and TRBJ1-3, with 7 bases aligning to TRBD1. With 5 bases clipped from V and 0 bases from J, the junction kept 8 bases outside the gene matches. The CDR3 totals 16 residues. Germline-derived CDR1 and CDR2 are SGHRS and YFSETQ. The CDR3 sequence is CASSRNRQGSGNTIYF. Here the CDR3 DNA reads TGCGCCAGCAGTAGGAACCGACAGGGCTCTGGAAACACCATATATTTT.

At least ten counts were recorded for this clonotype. Written as DNA, the CDR3 is TGCAGTGCTAGCCCCGGGACTTCCTACAATGAGCAGTTCTTC. Translation gives CSASPGTSYNEQFF. The chain is built from TRBV20-1 and TRBJ2-1; a weak D match, TRBD2 (6 bases). V was clipped by 3 bases and J by 1 base, with 10 bases between them. This CDR3 spans 14 amino acids. Germline values: CDR1 DFQATT, CDR2 SNEGSKA (reference sequence).

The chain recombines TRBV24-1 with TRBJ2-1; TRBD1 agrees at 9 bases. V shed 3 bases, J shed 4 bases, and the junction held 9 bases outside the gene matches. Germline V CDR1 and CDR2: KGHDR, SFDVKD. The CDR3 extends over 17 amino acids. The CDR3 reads CATSDQIGQGSYNEQFF. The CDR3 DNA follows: TGTGCCACCAGTGATCAAATCGGACAGGGGTCATACAATGAGCAGTTCTTC.

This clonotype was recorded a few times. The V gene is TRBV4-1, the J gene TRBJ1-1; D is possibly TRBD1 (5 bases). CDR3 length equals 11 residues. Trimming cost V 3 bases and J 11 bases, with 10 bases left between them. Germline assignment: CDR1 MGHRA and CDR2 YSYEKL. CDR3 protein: CASSHSRVAFF. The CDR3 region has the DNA TGCGCCAGCAGCCACAGCAGGGTGGCTTTCTTT.

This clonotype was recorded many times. The CDR3 DNA follows: TGTGCCAGCAGTCCCTGGGGGGTCCAGAAAGGGGCGGGCTACACCTTC. Translated: CASSPWGVQKGAGYTF. The chain is built from TRBV27 and TRBJ1-2, with a weak D call TRBD1 (5 bases). The CDR3 covers 16 residues. Germline lookup yields CDR1 MNHEY and CDR2 SMNVEV (reference sequence). Between the trimmed V and J ends, which lost 5 bases and 8 bases, there was a span of 24 bases.

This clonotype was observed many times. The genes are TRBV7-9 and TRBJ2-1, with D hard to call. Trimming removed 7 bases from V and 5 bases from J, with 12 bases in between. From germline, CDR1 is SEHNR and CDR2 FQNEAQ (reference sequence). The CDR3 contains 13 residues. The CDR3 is CASILTDNNEQFF. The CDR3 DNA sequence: TGTGCCAGCATCCTAACAGATAACAATGAGCAGTTCTTC.

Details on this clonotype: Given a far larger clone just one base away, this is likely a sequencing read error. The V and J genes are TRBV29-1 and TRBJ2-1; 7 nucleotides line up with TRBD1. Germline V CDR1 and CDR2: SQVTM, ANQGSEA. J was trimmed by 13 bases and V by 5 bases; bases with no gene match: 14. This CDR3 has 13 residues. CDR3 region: CSVILRGPGTQFF. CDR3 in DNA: TGCAGCGTTATACTAAGGGGGCCCGGGACCCAGTTCTTC.

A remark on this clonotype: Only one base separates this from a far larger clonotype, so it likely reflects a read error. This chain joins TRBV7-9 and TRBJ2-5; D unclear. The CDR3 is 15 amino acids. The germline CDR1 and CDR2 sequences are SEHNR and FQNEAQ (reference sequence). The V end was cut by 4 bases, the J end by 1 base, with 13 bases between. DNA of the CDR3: TGTGCCAGCAGCTCCCGAGTTAGGGCCCAAGAGACCCAGTACTTC. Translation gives CASSSRVRAQETQYF.

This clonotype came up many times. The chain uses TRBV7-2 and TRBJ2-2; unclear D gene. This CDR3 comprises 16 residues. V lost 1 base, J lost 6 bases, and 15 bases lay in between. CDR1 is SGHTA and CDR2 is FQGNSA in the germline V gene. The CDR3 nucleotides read TGTGCCAGCAGCTTAGTGGCGTGGGGATTGCCCGGGGAGCTGTTTTTT. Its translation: CASSLVAWGLPGELFF.

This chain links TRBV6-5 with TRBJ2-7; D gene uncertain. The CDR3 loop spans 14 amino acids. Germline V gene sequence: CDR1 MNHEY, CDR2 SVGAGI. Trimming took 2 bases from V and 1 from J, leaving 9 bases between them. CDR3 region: CASSYRHISYEQYF. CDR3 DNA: TGTGCCAGCAGTTACCGGCATATTTCCTACGAGCAGTACTTC.

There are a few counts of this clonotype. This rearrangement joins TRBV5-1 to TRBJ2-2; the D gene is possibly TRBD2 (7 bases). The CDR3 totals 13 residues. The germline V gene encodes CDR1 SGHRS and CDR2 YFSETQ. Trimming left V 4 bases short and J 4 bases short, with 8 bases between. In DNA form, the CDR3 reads TGCGCCAGCAGCCGGGGGGCCACCGGGGAGCTGTTTTTT. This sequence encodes CASSRGATGELFF.

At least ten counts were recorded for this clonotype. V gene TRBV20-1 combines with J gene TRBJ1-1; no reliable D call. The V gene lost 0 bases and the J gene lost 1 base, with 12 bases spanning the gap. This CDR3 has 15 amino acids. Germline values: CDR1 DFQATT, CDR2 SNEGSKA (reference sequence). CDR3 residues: CSARDFKQPNTEAFF. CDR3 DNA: TGCAGTGCTAGAGATTTCAAACAGCCGAACACTGAAGCTTTCTTT.

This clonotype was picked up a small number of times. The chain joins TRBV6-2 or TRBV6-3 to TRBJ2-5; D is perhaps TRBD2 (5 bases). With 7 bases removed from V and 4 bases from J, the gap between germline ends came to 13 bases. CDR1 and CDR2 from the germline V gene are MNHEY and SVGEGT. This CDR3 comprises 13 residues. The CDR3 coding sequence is TGTGCCAGCACCAAGGCTAGCCCAGAGACCCAGTACTTC. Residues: CASTKASPETQYF.

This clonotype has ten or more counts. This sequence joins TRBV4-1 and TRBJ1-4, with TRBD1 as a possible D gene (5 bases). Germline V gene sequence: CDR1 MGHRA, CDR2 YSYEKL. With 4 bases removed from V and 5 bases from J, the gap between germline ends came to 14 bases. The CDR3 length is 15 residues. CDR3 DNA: TGCGCCAGCAGCCCGCCGGGACGGGGGAATGAAAAACTGTTTTTT. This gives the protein CASSPPGRGNEKLFF.

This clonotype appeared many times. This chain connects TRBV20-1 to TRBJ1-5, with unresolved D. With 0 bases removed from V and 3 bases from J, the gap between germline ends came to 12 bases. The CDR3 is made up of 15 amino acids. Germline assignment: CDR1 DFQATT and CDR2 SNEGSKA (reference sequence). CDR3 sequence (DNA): TGCAGTGCTAGAGAAGGTCGGACCCTCAATCAGCCCCAGCATTTT. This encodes CSAREGRTLNQPQHF.

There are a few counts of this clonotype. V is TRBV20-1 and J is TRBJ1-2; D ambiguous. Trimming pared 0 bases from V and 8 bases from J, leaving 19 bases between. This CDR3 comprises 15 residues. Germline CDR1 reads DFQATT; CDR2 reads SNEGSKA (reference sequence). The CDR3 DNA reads TGCAGTGCTAGAGACTCGGGTGGTCCCAAGGACGGCTACACCTTC. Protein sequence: CSARDSGGPKDGYTF.

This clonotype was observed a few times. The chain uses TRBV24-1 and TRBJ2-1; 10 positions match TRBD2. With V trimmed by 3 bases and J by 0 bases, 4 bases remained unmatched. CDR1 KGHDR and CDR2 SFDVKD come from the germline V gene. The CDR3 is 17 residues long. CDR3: CATSDRTSGSSYNEQFF. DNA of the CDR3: TGTGCCACCAGTGATCGGACTAGCGGAAGCTCCTACAATGAGCAGTTCTTC.

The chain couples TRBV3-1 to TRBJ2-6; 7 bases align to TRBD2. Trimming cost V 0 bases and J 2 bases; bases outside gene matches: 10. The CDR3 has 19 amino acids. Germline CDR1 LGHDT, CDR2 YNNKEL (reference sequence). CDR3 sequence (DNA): TGTGCCAGCAGCCAAGATGATGGTTCGGGGGGAGCTGGGGCCAACGTCCTGACTTTC. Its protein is CASSQDDGSGGAGANVLTF.

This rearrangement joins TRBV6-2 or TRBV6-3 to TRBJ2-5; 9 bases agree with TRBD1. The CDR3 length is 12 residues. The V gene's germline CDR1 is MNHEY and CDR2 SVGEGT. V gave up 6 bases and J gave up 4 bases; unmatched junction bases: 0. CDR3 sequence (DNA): TGTGCCAGCAGGACAGGGGGAGAGACCCAGTACTTC. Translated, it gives CASRTGGETQYF.

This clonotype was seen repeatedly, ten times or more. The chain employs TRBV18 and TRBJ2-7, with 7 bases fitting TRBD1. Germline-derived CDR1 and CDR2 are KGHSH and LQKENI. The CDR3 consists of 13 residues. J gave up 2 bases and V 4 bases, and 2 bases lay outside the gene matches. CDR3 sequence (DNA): TGTGCCAGCTCACGGGGACAGACCTACGAGCAGTACTTC. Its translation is CASSRGQTYEQYF.

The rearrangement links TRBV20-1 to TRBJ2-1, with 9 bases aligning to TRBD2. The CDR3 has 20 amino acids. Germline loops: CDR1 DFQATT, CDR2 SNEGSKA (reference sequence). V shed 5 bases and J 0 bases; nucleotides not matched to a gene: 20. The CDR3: CSAPRGSGGVFSSSYNEQFF. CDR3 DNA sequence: TGCAGTGCTCCGAGGGGTAGCGGGGGAGTATTTTCGAGCTCCTACAATGAGCAGTTCTTC.

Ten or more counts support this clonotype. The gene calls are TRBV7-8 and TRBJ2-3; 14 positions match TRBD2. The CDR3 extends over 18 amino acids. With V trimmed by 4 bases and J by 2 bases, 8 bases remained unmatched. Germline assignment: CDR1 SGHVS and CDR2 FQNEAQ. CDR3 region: CASSSKRLAGGNTDTQYF. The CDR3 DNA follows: TGTGCCAGCAGCTCCAAAAGACTAGCGGGGGGGAACACAGATACGCAGTATTTT.

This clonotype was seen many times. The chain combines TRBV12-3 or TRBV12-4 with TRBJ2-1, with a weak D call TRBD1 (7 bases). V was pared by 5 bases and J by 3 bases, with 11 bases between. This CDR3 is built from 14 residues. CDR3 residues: CASSGGGVYNEQFF. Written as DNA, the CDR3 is TGTGCCAGCAGTGGAGGGGGCGTCTACAATGAGCAGTTCTTC.

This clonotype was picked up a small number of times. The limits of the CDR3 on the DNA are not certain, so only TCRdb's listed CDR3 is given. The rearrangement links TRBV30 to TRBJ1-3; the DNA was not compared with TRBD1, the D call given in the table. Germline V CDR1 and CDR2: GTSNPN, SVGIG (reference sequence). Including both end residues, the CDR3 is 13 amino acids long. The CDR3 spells CAWSWATGNTTYF.

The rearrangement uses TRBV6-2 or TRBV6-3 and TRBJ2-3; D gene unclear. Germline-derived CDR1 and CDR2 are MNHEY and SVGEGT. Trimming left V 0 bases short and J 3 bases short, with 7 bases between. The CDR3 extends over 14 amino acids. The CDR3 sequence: CASSYSFGTDTQYF. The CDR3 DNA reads TGTGCCAGCAGTTACTCATTCGGTACAGATACGCAGTATTTT.

The CDR3 nucleotides are TGTGCCAGCAGCACCACCGGAGGCCCAGTTGGTGAGCAGTTCTTC. It specifies CASSTTGGPVGEQFF. The V call is TRBV7-9, the J call TRBJ2-1, with D maybe TRBD2 (5 bases). Trimming stripped 5 bases from V and 9 bases from J, with 20 bases between. Germline V CDR1 and CDR2: SEHNR, FQNEAQ (reference sequence). CDR3 size: 15 residues.

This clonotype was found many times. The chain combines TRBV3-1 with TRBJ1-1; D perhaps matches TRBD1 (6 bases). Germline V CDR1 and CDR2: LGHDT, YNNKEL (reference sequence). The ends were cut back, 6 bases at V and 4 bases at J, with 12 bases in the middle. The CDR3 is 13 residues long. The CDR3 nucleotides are TGTGCCAGCAGAGGGGGTCTGGGCACTGAAGCTTTCTTT. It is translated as CASRGGLGTEAFF.

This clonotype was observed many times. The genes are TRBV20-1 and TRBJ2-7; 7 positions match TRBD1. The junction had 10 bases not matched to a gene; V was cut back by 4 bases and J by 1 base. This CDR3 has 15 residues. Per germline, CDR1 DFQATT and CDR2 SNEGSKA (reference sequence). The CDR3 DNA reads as TGCAGTGCTAACCTCCGGGACAGAGCTTCCTACGAGCAGTACTTC. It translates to CSANLRDRASYEQYF.

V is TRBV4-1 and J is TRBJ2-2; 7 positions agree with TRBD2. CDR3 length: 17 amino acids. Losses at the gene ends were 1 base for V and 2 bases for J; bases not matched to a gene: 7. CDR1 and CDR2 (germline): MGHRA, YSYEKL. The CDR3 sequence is CASSQVTGLFNTGELFF. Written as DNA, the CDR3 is TGCGCCAGCAGCCAAGTGACGGGACTATTTAACACCGGGGAGCTGTTTTTT.

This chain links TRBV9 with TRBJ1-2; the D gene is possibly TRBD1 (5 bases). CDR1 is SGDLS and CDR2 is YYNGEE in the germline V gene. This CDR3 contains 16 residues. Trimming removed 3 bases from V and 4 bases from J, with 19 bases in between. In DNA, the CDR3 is TGTGCCAGCAGCGGGTGGGACGAACGCCTTCCCTATGGCTACACCTTC. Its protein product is CASSGWDERLPYGYTF.